This T cell receptor (beta chain) was captured in a study of T cell repertoires in cytomegalovirus infection. TCRdb fed the reads into MiXCR, producing one record per CDR3 protein. The sample consists of nearly 700,000 distinct CDR3 sequences, roughly 33% of them appearing once. In regard to this clonotype: Its antigen is still unknown.

V lost 4 bases and J 4 bases, leaving 19 bases between the germline ends. Per the germline V gene, CDR1 is MGHRA and CDR2 is YSYEKL. This CDR3 has 16 amino acids. This chain links TRBV4-1 with TRBJ1-2; D is perhaps TRBD1 (5 bases). This TCR derives from a human donor in good health (CMV status not recorded). Some clones in this sample may be carry-over from other donors' samples. The sample was cultured PBMCs, taken from culture after CMV antigen stimulation. The CDR3 region has the DNA TGCGCCAGCAGCCCCCGGCCAGGGACCATAGGCTATGGCTACACCTTC. It yields the protein CASSPRPGTIGYGYTF.